These 26 T cell receptor beta chains share one sample of origin, sequenced in a study of control samples from healthy donors and cancer patients. Measured with immunoSEQ multiplex PCR; TCRdb has only the in-frame clones, and not every one. In the table there are about 140,000 clones, roughly 94% of which are singletons. Specimen: blood. The receptors were gathered from a man aged 35 to 55 in good health.

As DNA, the CDR3 is TGTGCCAGCAGCCAGGTACAGGGGGCATGGGAAAAACTGTTTTTT. Its translation is CASSQVQGAWEKLFF. The chain has TRBV6-5 and TRBJ1-4; 9 bases are shared with TRBD1. Losses at the gene ends were 6 bases for V and 8 bases for J; bases not matched to a gene: 10. There are 15 residues in the CDR3. Germline CDR1 reads MNHEY; CDR2 reads SVGAGI.

This clone showed up just once. The chain couples TRBV27 to TRBJ1-2, with 8 bases fitting TRBD1. V lost 8 bases to trimming and J lost 4 bases; unmatched junction nucleotides: 18. CDR3 length equals 17 residues. In germline, CDR1 is MNHEY, CDR2 SMNVEV (reference sequence). The DNA of the CDR3 is TGTGCCAGCCACAGTTTACGACAGGGGCATCTTAGCTATGGCTACACCTTC. Its translation: CASHSLRQGHLSYGYTF.

The gene calls are TRBV7-9 and TRBJ1-6; D gene ambiguous. This CDR3 is built from 12 residues. Between the trimmed V and J ends, which lost 1 base and 13 bases, there was a span of 8 bases. Germline values: CDR1 SEHNR, CDR2 FQNEAQ (reference sequence). In DNA form, the CDR3 reads TGTGCCAGCAGCTTAGTGGACCTCCCCCTCCACTTT. Amino acid sequence: CASSLVDLPLHF.

This rearrangement joins TRBV25-1 to TRBJ2-2; a possible D gene is TRBD1 (5 bases). This CDR3 comprises 14 residues. Germline assignment: CDR1 MGHDK and CDR2 SYGVNS. V gave up 4 bases and J gave up 5 bases, with 11 bases separating them. The CDR3 bases are TGTGCCAGCAGTGCAAGGGGATGGACCGGGGAGCTGTTTTTT. Protein product: CASSARGWTGELFF.

This chain links TRBV20-1 with TRBJ1-2, with D uncertain. V shed 1 base and J shed 8 bases, with 5 bases lying between them. Germline CDR1 and CDR2: DFQATT and SNEGSKA (reference sequence). The CDR3 is made up of 10 amino acids. This chain's CDR3 is CSARVKGYTF. CDR3 coding DNA: TGCAGTGCTAGAGTGAAAGGCTACACCTTC.

The chain links TRBV9 to TRBJ1-1; 7 nucleotides align to TRBD1. J gave up 3 bases and V 4 bases, and 6 bases lay outside the gene matches. Germline CDR1 is SGDLS and CDR2 is YYNGEE. The CDR3 loop spans 14 amino acids. This CDR3 reads CASSPTGVDTEAFF. The CDR3 DNA sequence: TGTGCCAGCAGCCCTACAGGGGTAGACACTGAAGCTTTCTTT.

CDR3 region: CASSLWTGHSYEQYF. CDR3 nucleotide sequence: TGTGCCAGCAGCTTATGGACGGGACACTCCTACGAGCAGTACTTC. V and J are TRBV5-6 and TRBJ2-7, with a tentative D call TRBD1 (6 bases). The CDR3 is 15 amino acids. Trimming took off 2 bases at V and 0 bases at J, with 12 bases between the two ends. Germline V CDR1 and CDR2: SGHDT, YYEEEE.

J is TRBJ2-3 and V is TRBV27; weak D call: TRBD2 (6 bases). CDR1 and CDR2 (germline): MNHEY, SMNVEV (reference sequence). The length of the CDR3 is 17 residues. Trimming removed 6 bases at V and 0 bases at J, with 19 bases between. CDR3 sequence (DNA): TGTGCCAGCAGCCCACGGACCGGGACTTTTAGCACAGATACGCAGTATTTT. This sequence encodes CASSPRTGTFSTDTQYF.

This rearrangement joins TRBV6-1 to TRBJ1-4; D is uncertain. CDR3 length: 13 residues. Trimming pared 0 bases from V and 7 bases from J, leaving 6 bases between. Germline CDR1 is MNHNS and CDR2 is SASEGT. CDR3 amino acids: CASSEAGSEKLFF. The CDR3 bases are TGTGCCAGCAGTGAAGCAGGGAGTGAAAAACTGTTTTTT.

J is TRBJ1-3 and V is TRBV11-2; D is uncertain. The germline V and J ends were trimmed by 3 bases and 0 bases, with 6 bases remaining between them. The CDR3 extends over 14 amino acids. Germline assignment: CDR1 SGHAT and CDR2 FQNNGV. CDR3 amino acids: CASSFVSSGNTIYF. CDR3 DNA: TGTGCCAGCAGCTTTGTGAGCTCTGGAAACACCATATATTTT. The whole variable domain, filled in from reference TRBV11-2 and TRBJ1-3, reads EAGVAQSPRYKIIEKRQSVAFWCNPISGHATLYWYQQILGQGPKLLIQFQNNGVVDDSQLPKDRFSAERLKGVDSTLKIQPAKLEDSAVYLCASSFVSSGNTIYFGEGSWLTVV.

This chain connects TRBV11-2 to TRBJ2-7; 7 bases agree with TRBD1. Trimming at V came to 4 bases and at J to 11 bases, leaving 11 bases not matched to a gene. There are 13 residues in the CDR3. Germline assignment: CDR1 SGHAT and CDR2 FQNNGV. In DNA, the CDR3 is TGTGCCAGCAGCTCGATCCTAGCCGGGACAGAGTACTTC. The encoded protein is CASSSILAGTEYF. The full variable domain, with the rest looked up from reference TRBV11-2 and TRBJ2-7, is EAGVAQSPRYKIIEKRQSVAFWCNPISGHATLYWYQQILGQGPKLLIQFQNNGVVDDSQLPKDRFSAERLKGVDSTLKIQPAKLEDSAVYLCASSSILAGTEYFGPGTRLTVT.

This chain links TRBV5-5 with TRBJ2-5; 12 bases fit TRBD2. The CDR3 has 19 residues. The germline gives CDR1 SGHKS, CDR2 YYEKEE (reference sequence). The trim removed 2 bases at V and 1 base at J, leaving 12 bases unmatched. CDR3 DNA: TGTGCCAGCAGCTTCGGACTAGCGGGAAACGGGGGATCCCAAGAGACCCAGTACTTC. This codes for CASSFGLAGNGGSQETQYF.

The gene calls are TRBV28 and TRBJ1-5; no clear D gene. V shed 3 bases and J shed 2 bases, with 14 bases lying between them. Per germline, CDR1 MDHEN and CDR2 SYDVKM. There are 16 residues in the CDR3. CDR3 DNA sequence: TGTGCCAGCAGTTTCTATCGGGGTATGGGCAATCAGCCCCAGCATTTT. Translating gives CASSFYRGMGNQPQHF.

The V call is TRBV24-1, the J call TRBJ2-4; TRBD1 agrees at 11 bases. This CDR3 has 17 residues. Germline CDR1 reads KGHDR; CDR2 reads SFDVKD. Trimming at V came to 4 bases and at J to 3 bases, leaving 7 bases not matched to a gene. In nucleotides, the CDR3 is TGTGCCACCAGTGACAGTGGGACAGGGGGAAACAAAAACATTCAGTACTTC. Its translation: CATSDSGTGGNKNIQYF.

The chain combines TRBV28 with TRBJ2-5, with D tentatively TRBD1 (6 bases). Germline loops: CDR1 MDHEN, CDR2 SYDVKM. This CDR3 comprises 14 residues. The V end was cut by 5 bases, the J end by 4 bases, with 14 bases between. The CDR3 spells CASSPTGIRETQYF. CDR3 bases: TGTGCCAGCAGTCCCACAGGGATCAGAGAGACCCAGTACTTC.

The genes are TRBV2 and TRBJ1-5; maybe TRBD1 (5 bases). The CDR3 loop spans 14 amino acids. Trimming took 7 bases from V and 1 from J, leaving 11 bases between them. Germline CDR1 SNHLY, CDR2 FYNNEI. In DNA, the CDR3 is TGTGCCAGCAATACAGAGGGGAGCAATCAGCCCCAGCATTTT. This gives the protein CASNTEGSNQPQHF.

The count of this clone is one. V and J are TRBV6-5 and TRBJ1-2; D is unclear. Germline V gene sequence: CDR1 MNHEY, CDR2 SVGAGI. CDR3 length: 15 amino acids. Trimming stripped 0 bases from V and 8 bases from J, with 16 bases between. Written as DNA, the CDR3 is TGTGCCAGCAGTTACTCGCCACCCACGGATTTAGGCTACACCTTC. Translation gives CASSYSPPTDLGYTF.

The genes are TRBV28 and TRBJ2-7; perhaps TRBD1 as D (7 bases). The CDR3 totals 15 residues. Germline values: CDR1 MDHEN, CDR2 SYDVKM. V was cut by 0 bases and J by 4 bases, with 13 bases left in between. Written as DNA, the CDR3 is TGTGCCAGCAGTTTATGGGCAGGGGGGCTATACGAGCAGTACTTC. Protein: CASSLWAGGLYEQYF.

The chain employs TRBV19 and TRBJ2-2; 9 bases map to TRBD1. The CDR3 is 15 amino acids. CDR1 is LNHDA and CDR2 is SQIVND in the germline V gene (reference sequence). J gave up 7 bases and V 9 bases, and 12 bases lay outside the gene matches. CDR3: CASTPLGTGSGELFF. The CDR3, as DNA: TGTGCCAGCACACCACTCGGGACAGGGAGCGGGGAGCTGTTTTTT.

The V and J genes are TRBV2 and TRBJ1-5; no firm D call. V was cut by 5 bases and J by 2 bases, with 4 bases left in between. The CDR3 totals 12 residues. The V gene's germline CDR1 is SNHLY and CDR2 FYNNEI. The CDR3 bases are TGTGCCAGCAGTACAGGCAATCAGCCCCAGCATTTT. Translation: CASSTGNQPQHF.

This chain joins TRBV6-4 and TRBJ1-3; D remains ambiguous. CDR1 and CDR2 (germline): MRHNA, SNTAGT. This CDR3 has 13 residues. Trimming shortened V by 6 bases and J by 2 bases, and 8 bases separated the two germline ends. The CDR3 bases are TGTGCCAGCAGCGCAGCGCCTGGAAACACCATATATTTT. Its protein is CASSAAPGNTIYF.

The chain combines TRBV4-1 with TRBJ1-5; D uncertain. CDR3 length equals 14 residues. Germline loops: CDR1 MGHRA, CDR2 YSYEKL. V lost 0 bases to trimming and J lost 5 bases, with 8 bases between them. CDR3 DNA: TGCGCCAGCAGCCAAGAGGCGGCCCATCAGCCCCAGCATTTT. Amino acids: CASSQEAAHQPQHF.

The rearrangement uses TRBV18 and TRBJ2-3; D is unresolved. Germline V gene lookup returns CDR1 KGHSH and CDR2 LQKENI. Between the trimmed V and J ends, which lost 4 bases and 0 bases, there was a span of 14 bases. The CDR3 is 16 amino acids. The CDR3 coding sequence is TGTGCCAGCTCACGACTTCCATCTTCGAGCACAGATACGCAGTATTTT. Protein product: CASSRLPSSSTDTQYF.

This chain joins TRBV5-1 and TRBJ1-1, with a possible D match to TRBD1 (5 bases). With 0 bases removed from V and 4 bases from J, the gap between germline ends came to 10 bases. This CDR3 has 14 residues. Germline V gives CDR1 SGHRS, CDR2 YFSETQ. CDR3 residues: CASSLVAGSTEAFF. Written as DNA, the CDR3 is TGCGCCAGCAGCTTGGTGGCAGGGTCCACTGAAGCTTTCTTT.

This sequence joins TRBV28 and TRBJ1-2; 9 nucleotides agree with TRBD1. J gave up 4 bases and V 11 bases, and 8 bases lay outside the gene matches. The germline V gene encodes CDR1 MDHEN and CDR2 SYDVKM. The CDR3 covers 13 residues. DNA of the CDR3: TGTGCCGGGCAACCGGGACAGGGCTATGGCTACACCTTC. Protein product: CAGQPGQGYGYTF.

The chain joins TRBV6-5 to TRBJ1-2; the D gene is possibly TRBD1 (6 bases). Trimming stripped 7 bases from V and 2 bases from J, with 14 bases between. Germline CDR1 and CDR2: MNHEY and SVGAGI. This CDR3 spans 14 amino acids. CDR3 in DNA: TGTGCCAGCACCCCGGACAGACTAAACTATGGCTACACCTTC. Translated: CASTPDRLNYGYTF.